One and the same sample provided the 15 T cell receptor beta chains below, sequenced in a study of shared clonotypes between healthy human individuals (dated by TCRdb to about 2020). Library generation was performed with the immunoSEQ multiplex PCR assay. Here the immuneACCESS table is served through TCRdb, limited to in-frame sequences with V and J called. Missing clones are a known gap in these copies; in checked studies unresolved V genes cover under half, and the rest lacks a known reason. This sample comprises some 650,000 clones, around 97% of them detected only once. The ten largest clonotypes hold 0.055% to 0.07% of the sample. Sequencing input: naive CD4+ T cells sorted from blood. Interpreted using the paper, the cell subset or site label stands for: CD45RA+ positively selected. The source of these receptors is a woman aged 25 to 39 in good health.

The CDR3 loop reads CASSTPPGRKNTEAFF. CDR3 DNA: TGTGCCAGTAGTACTCCCCCGGGACGGAAGAACACTGAAGCTTTCTTT. The chain recombines TRBV19 with TRBJ1-1; a possible D gene is TRBD1 (5 bases). CDR3 length: 16 amino acids. V was shortened by 4 bases and J by 1 base, with 16 bases between the two germline ends. Germline V gene lookup returns CDR1 LNHDA and CDR2 SQIVND (reference sequence). The full variable domain, rest sourced from reference TRBV19 and TRBJ1-1, is DGGITQSPKYLFRKEGQNVTLSCEQNLNHDAMYWYRQDPGQGLRLIYYSQIVNDFQKGDIAEGYSVSREKKESFPLTVTSAQKNPTAFYLCASSTPPGRKNTEAFFGQGTRLTVV.

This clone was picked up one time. The DNA for the CDR3 is TGCAGCGTAACAGGGCGAACTAATGAAAAACTGTTTTTT. Its protein product is CSVTGRTNEKLFF. The chain couples TRBV29-1 to TRBJ1-4; D may be TRBD1 (6 bases). There are 13 residues in the CDR3. Germline V gene sequence: CDR1 SQVTM, CDR2 ANQGSEA. Between the trimmed V and J ends, which lost 6 bases and 1 base, there was a span of 9 bases.

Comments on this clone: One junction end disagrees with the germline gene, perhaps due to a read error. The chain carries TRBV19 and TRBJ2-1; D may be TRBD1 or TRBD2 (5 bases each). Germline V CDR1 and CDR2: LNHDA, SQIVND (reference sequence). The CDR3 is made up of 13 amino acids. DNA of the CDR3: TGTGCCAGCGCCGGGGCCTACTACTATGAGCAGTTCTTC. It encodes CASAGAYYYEQFF. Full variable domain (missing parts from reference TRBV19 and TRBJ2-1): DGGITQSPKYLFRKEGQNVTLSCEQNLNHDAMYWYRQDPGQGLRLIYYSQIVNDFQKGDIAEGYSVSREKKESFPLTVTSAQKNPTAFYLCASAGAYYYEQFFGPGTRLTVL.

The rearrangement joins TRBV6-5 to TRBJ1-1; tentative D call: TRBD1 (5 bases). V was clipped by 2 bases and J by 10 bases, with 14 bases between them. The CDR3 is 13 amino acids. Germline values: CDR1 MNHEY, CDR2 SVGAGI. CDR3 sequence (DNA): TGTGCCAGCAGTTACGGAGGCCTCCAGGGAGCTTTCTTT. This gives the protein CASSYGGLQGAFF.

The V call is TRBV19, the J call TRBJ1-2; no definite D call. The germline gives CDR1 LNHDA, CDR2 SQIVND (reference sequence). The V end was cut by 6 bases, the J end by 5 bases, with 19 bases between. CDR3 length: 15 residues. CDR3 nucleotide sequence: TGTGCCAGTAGGAGGACCAACGCAGGAGTTTATGGCTACACCTTC. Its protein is CASRRTNAGVYGYTF.

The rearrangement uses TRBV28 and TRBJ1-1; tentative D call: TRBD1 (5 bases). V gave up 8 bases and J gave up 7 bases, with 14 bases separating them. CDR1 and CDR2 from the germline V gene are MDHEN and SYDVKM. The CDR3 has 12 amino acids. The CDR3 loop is CASEDAGGEAFF. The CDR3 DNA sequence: TGTGCCAGCGAAGACGCCGGGGGTGAAGCTTTCTTT.

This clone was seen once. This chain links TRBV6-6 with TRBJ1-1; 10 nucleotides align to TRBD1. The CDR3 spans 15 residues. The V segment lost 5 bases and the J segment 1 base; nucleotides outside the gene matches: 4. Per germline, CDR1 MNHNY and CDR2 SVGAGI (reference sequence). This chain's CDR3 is CASSDRDRGNTEAFF. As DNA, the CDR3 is TGTGCCAGCAGTGACCGGGACAGGGGGAACACTGAAGCTTTCTTT.

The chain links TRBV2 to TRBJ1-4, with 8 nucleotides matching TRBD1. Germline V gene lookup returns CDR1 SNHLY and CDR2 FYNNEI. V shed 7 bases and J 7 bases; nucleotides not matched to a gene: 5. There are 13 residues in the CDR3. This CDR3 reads CASTGQGVEKLFF. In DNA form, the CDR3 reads TGTGCCAGCACCGGACAGGGCGTTGAAAAACTGTTTTTT.

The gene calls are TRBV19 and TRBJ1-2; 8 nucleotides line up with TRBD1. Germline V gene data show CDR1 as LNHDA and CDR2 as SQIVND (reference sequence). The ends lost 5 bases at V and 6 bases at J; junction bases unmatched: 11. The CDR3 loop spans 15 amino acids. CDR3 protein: CASSPQGAPMNGYTF. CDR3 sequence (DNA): TGTGCCAGTAGTCCTCAGGGGGCGCCGATGAATGGCTACACCTTC.

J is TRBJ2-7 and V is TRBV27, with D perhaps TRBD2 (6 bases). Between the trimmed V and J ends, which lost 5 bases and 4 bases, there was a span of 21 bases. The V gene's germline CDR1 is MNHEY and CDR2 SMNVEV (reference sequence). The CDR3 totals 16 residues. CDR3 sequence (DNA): TGTGCCAGCAGTATAGGACAAGGAGGGACCCAATACGAGCAGTACTTC. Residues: CASSIGQGGTQYEQYF.

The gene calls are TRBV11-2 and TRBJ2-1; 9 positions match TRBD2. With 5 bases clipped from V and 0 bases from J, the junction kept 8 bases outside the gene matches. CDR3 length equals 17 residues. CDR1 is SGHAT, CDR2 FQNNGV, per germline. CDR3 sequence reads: CASSKTLAGRSYNEQFF. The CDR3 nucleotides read TGTGCCAGCAGCAAAACTCTAGCGGGACGCTCCTACAATGAGCAGTTCTTC.

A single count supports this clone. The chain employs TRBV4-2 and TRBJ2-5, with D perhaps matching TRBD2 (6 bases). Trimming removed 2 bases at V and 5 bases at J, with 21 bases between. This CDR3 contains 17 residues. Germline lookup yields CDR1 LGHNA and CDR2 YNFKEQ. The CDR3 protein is CASSQRFEGGWLETQYF. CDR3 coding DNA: TGTGCCAGCAGCCAAAGATTCGAGGGAGGTTGGTTGGAGACCCAGTACTTC.

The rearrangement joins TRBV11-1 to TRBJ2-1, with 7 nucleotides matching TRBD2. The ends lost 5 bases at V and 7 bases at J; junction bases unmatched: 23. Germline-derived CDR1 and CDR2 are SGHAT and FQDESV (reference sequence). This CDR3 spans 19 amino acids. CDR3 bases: TGTGCCAGCAGCCAGAGCGGGACTAAGCACAGTGGAGTTTTAAATGAGCAGTTCTTC. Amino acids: CASSQSGTKHSGVLNEQFF.

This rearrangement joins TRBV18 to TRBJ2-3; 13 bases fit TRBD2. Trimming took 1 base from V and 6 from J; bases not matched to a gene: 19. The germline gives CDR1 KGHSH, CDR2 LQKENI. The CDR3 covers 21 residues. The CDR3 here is CASSPLWPGLAGTRSIDTQYF. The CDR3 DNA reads TGTGCCAGCTCACCACTCTGGCCGGGACTAGCGGGAACCCGCAGTATCGATACGCAGTATTTT.

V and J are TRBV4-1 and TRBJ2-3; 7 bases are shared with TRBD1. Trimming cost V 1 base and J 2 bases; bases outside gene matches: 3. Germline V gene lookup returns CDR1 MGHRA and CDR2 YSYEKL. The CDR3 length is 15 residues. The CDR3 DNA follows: TGCGCCAGCAGCCAAGTTGGGACAGCCACAGATACGCAGTATTTT. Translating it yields CASSQVGTATDTQYF.